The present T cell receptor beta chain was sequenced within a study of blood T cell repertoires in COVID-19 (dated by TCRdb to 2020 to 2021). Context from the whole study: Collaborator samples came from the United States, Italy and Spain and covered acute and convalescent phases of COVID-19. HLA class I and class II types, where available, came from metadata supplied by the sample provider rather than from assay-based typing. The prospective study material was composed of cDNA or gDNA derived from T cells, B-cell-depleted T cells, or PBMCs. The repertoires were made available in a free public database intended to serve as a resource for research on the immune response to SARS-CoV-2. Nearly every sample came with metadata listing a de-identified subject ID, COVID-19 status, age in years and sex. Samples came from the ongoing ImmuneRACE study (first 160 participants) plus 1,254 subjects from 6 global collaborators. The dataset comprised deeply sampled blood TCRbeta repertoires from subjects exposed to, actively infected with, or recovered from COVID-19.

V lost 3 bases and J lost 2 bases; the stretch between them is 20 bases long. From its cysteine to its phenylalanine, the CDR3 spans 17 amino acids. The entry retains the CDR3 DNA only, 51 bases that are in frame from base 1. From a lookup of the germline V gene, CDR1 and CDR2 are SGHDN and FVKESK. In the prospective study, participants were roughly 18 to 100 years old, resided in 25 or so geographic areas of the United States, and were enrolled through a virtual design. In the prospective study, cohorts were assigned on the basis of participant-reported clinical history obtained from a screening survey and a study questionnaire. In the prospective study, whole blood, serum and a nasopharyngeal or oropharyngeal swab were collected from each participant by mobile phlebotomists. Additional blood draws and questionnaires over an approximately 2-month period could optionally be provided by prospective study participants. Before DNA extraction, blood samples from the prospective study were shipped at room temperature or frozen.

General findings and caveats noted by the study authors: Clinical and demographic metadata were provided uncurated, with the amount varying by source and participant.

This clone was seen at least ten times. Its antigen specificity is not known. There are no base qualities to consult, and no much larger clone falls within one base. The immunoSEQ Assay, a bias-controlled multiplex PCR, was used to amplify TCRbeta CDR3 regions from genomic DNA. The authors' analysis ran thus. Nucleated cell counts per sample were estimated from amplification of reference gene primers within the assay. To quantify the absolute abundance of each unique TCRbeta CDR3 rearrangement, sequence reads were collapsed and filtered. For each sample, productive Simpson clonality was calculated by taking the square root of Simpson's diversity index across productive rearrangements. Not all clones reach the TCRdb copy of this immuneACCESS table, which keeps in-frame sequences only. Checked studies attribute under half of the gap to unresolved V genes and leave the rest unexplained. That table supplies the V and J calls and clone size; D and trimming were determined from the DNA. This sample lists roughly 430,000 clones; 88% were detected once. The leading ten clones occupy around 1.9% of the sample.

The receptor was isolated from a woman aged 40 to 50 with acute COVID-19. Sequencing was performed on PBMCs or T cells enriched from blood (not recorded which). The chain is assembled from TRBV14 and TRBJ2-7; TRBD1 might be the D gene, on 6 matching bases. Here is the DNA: TGTGCCAGCAGCCAGTCTCTATATGTTAAGGGGGCCTACGAGCAGTACTTC. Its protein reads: CASSQSLYVKGAYEQYF.